A single sample gave rise to the 8 T cell receptor beta chains below, sequenced in a study of graft-versus-host responses after intestinal transplantation. Method: immunoSEQ multiplex PCR; TCRdb's copy keeps in-frame clones and lacks some. The sample holds about 120,000 clones; about nine tenths are singletons and the top ten take approximately 0.17%. No antigen has been identified for these receptors. Sequenced material: unstimulated CD4+ T cells sorted from spleen or lymph node cells, taken before intestinal transplant. These receptors originate from a human donor who received an intestinal transplant.

This chain uses TRBV9 with TRBJ2-3; D is undetermined. Trimming left V 4 bases short and J 6 bases short, with 9 bases between. The CDR3 sequence is 12 residues long. Looked up from germline, CDR1 is SGDLS and CDR2 is YYNGEE. For the CDR3, the DNA is TGTGCCAGCAGCACCAGTTTGGATACGCAGTATTTT. Amino acids: CASSTSLDTQYF. Supplemented by reference TRBV9 and TRBJ2-3, the full variable domain reads DSGVTQTPKHLITATGQRVTLRCSPRSGDLSVYWYQQSLDQGLQFLIQYYNGEERAKGNILERFSAQQFPDLHSELNLSSLELGDSALYFCASSTSLDTQYFGPGTRLTVL.

The rearrangement joins TRBV10-1 to TRBJ2-3, with unresolved D. The V and J ends lost 3 bases and 3 bases respectively, with 7 bases between them. The CDR3 is made up of 13 amino acids. The V gene's germline CDR1 is WNHNN and CDR2 SYGVQD (reference sequence). The CDR3 spells CASSEVVTDTQYF. In DNA, the CDR3 is TGCGCCAGCAGTGAAGTAGTTACAGATACGCAGTATTTT.

This clone has only a few counts. The DNA of the CDR3 is TGTGCCTGGAGTGCGGCAGATACGCAGTATTTT. It yields the protein CAWSAADTQYF. The chain recombines TRBV30 with TRBJ2-3; D call uncertain. The germline V gene has CDR1 GTSNPN and CDR2 SVGIG (reference sequence). This CDR3 region has 11 residues. The ends were cut back, 1 base at V and 4 bases at J, with 3 bases in the middle.

The chain has TRBV7-9 and TRBJ2-7; D not resolved. V was clipped by 1 base and J by 7 bases, with 14 bases between them. In germline, CDR1 is SEHNR, CDR2 FQNEAQ (reference sequence). CDR3 length: 14 amino acids. CDR3 protein: CASSLGSVPGEQYF. As DNA, the CDR3 is TGTGCCAGCAGCTTAGGGTCTGTACCCGGTGAGCAGTACTTC.

The chain carries TRBV5-7 and TRBJ2-1; 9 bases agree with TRBD1. TRBV5-7 is placed among ORFs of uncertain function. The CDR3 contains 16 residues. V was pared by 6 bases and J by 4 bases, with 11 bases of the junction left unmatched. The CDR3 coding sequence is TGTGCCAGCATCATAACAGGGGGCCGCCCGTACAATGAGCAGTTCTTC. Its translation is CASIITGGRPYNEQFF.

This clone was seen a single time. The chain links TRBV5-1 to TRBJ2-7; 11 positions agree with TRBD1. There are 15 residues in the CDR3. With V trimmed by 1 base and J by 4 bases, 4 bases remained unmatched. Germline-derived CDR1 and CDR2 are SGHRS and YFSETQ. The CDR3 bases are TGCGCCAGCAGCTTGCTCGGGACAGGGGGTTACGAGCAGTACTTC. This gives the protein CASSLLGTGGYEQYF.

V usage is TRBV6-5 and J usage is TRBJ1-4; 7 nucleotides agree with TRBD1. From germline, CDR1 is MNHEY and CDR2 SVGAGI. V shed 6 bases and J 5 bases; nucleotides not matched to a gene: 6. The CDR3 consists of 14 residues. In DNA form, the CDR3 reads TGTGCCAGCAGGCCGGGACAGAAAAATGAAAAACTGTTTTTT. This gives the protein CASRPGQKNEKLFF.

This sequence joins TRBV6-1 and TRBJ2-2, with a weak D call TRBD2 (5 bases). V lost 2 bases and J lost 6, with 13 bases in between. Germline V gene data show CDR1 as MNHNS and CDR2 as SASEGT. The CDR3 sequence is 15 residues long. The chain's CDR3 is CASSENRGWAGELFF. As DNA, the CDR3 is TGTGCCAGCAGTGAAAACCGGGGTTGGGCCGGGGAGCTGTTTTTT.